The present TCR beta chain was sequenced within a study of blood T cell repertoires in COVID-19. Overall study context: Sample material is recorded as cDNA or gDNA derived from T cells, B-cell-depleted T cells, or PBMCs.

V was trimmed by 1 base and J by 0 bases, leaving 10 bases between them. CDR3 length: 16 residues. Germline V gene lookup returns CDR1 LNHDA and CDR2 SQIVND (reference sequence). Original analysis: By means of reference gene primer amplification, nucleated cell counts were estimated. Assay used: immunoSEQ multiplex PCR; TCRdb lists only in-frame clones, some missing. V, J and clone size are taken as reported in that table, and D and trimming were inferred from the DNA itself. The sample has about 250,000 clones, 82% seen once. This TCR was recovered from a woman in her seventies with acute or convalescent COVID-19. This chain connects TRBV19 to TRBJ1-3; D may be TRBD1 (5 bases). The source material was peripheral blood. The CDR3 sequence: CASSIGGQISGNTIYF. Here the CDR3 DNA reads TGTGCCAGTAGTATAGGCGGACAAATCTCTGGAAACACCATATATTTT.